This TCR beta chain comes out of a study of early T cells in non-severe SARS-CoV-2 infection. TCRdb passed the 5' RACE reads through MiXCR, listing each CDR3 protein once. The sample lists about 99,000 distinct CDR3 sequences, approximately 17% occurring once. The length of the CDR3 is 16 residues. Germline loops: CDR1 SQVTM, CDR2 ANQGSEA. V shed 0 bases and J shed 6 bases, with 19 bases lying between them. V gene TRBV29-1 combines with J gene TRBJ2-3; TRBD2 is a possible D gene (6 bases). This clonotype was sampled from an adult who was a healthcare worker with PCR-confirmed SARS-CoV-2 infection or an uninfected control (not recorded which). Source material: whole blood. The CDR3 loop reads CSVEDMEGLPWDTQYF. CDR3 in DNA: TGCAGCGTTGAAGATATGGAGGGACTTCCCTGGGATACGCAGTATTTT.